This T cell receptor (beta chain) is drawn from a study of T cells in Graves' hyperthyroidism and ophthalmopathy. CDR3 length equals 16 residues. The germline V gene encodes CDR1 KGHDR and CDR2 SFDVKD. Between the trimmed V and J ends, which lost 4 bases and 0 bases, there was a span of 12 bases. TCR beta CDR3 regions were amplified from RNA transcripts. The primer set for the first-round RT-PCR of the TCR CDR3 was HTBI. TCRdb re-derived calls from the multiplex PCR reads in MiXCR, one entry per CDR3 protein. The sample yields about half a million distinct CDR3 sequences, about 16% seen once. The receptor was derived from a young woman with Graves' ophthalmopathy. This chain joins TRBV24-1 and TRBJ2-1; no definite D call. The specimen was blood. This chain's CDR3 is CATSDREASSYNEQFF. Here the CDR3 DNA reads TGTGCCACCAGTGACCGAGAGGCGAGCTCCTACAATGAGCAGTTCTTC.